These 28 T cell receptor beta chains share one sample of origin, sequenced in a study of metastatic and nonmetastatic thyroid tumors. TCRdb re-called the PCR reads through MiXCR. Of around 46,000 clones in the sample, around 20% are singletons; the top ten hold around 3.8%. Nobody among the patients had been given any treatment before thyroid surgery. The sample taken for sequencing was blood. The origin of the receptors is a male donor with papillary thyroid cancer or a benign thyroid nodule (not recorded which). Some clones in this sample may be carry-over from other donors' samples.

This clone was counted many times. CDR3 DNA: TGCAGTGTTTTACAGGCCTCTAATGAAAAACTGTTTTTT. Amino acids: CSVLQASNEKLFF. This chain joins TRBV20-1 and TRBJ1-4, with a possible D match to TRBD1 (5 bases). The germline CDR1 and CDR2 sequences are DFQATT and SNEGSKA (reference sequence). This CDR3 contains 13 residues. Trimming pared 7 bases from V and 3 bases from J, leaving 12 bases between.

As regards this clone: Given a much more abundant clone one base away, this may be a read error. The sample carries other DNA sequences with the same CDR3. This rearrangement joins TRBV2 to TRBJ1-5, with D tentatively TRBD1 (6 bases). Germline CDR1 SNHLY, CDR2 FYNNEI. The CDR3 has 16 residues. The CDR3 loop reads CASSVQGPYGNQPQHF. The CDR3 DNA reads TGTGCCAGCAGCGTACAGGGACCTTATGGCAATCAGCCCCAACATTTT.

V is TRBV12-3 or TRBV12-4 and J is TRBJ2-2; TRBD1 agrees at 7 bases. V lost 4 bases to trimming and J lost 10 bases; unmatched junction nucleotides: 15. This CDR3 has 16 residues. The CDR3: CASSSLLGTVGVELFF. The CDR3 coding sequence is TGTGCCAGCAGTTCGCTCTTAGGGACAGTCGGCGTGGAGCTGTTTTTT.

This clone was seen a few times. The chain carries TRBV4-1 and TRBJ1-5, with a possible D match to TRBD1 (5 bases). Trimming removed 4 bases from V and 3 bases from J, with 13 bases in between. From germline, CDR1 is MGHRA and CDR2 YSYEKL. CDR3 size: 15 residues. The CDR3 here is CASSPDGGVNQPQHF. In DNA form, the CDR3 reads TGCGCCAGCAGCCCGGATGGGGGGGTCAATCAGCCCCAGCATTTT.

This chain uses TRBV6-4 with TRBJ1-1; TRBD1 matches at 10 bases. The junction had 5 bases not matched to a gene; V was cut back by 6 bases and J by 4 bases. Germline CDR1 MRHNA, CDR2 SNTAGT. The CDR3 spans 14 residues. As DNA, the CDR3 is TGTGCCAGCAGGGCGACAGGGGGCCTCACTGAAGCTTTCTTT. It specifies CASRATGGLTEAFF.

In its sample, this clone was seen many times. V gene TRBV12-3 or TRBV12-4 combines with J gene TRBJ1-1; D is unresolved. The CDR3 is made up of 11 amino acids. Trimming cost V 4 bases and J 9 bases, with 9 bases left between them. The CDR3 DNA reads TGTGCCAGCAGTTCACAGAGAAAAGCTTTCTTT. It yields the protein CASSSQRKAFF.

A note on this clone: Germline is not matched at one junction end, which may reflect a read error. The V gene is TRBV12-3 or TRBV12-4, the J gene TRBJ2-1; D is unclear. The CDR3 totals 16 residues. CDR3 region: CASSFGSASSYNEQLF. The CDR3, as DNA: TGTGCCAGCAGTTTTGGTTCAGCGAGCTCCTACAATGAGCAGTTATTC.

The J gene is TRBJ1-1, the V gene TRBV30, with D hard to call. The V gene lost 6 bases and the J gene lost 2 bases, with 13 bases spanning the gap. The CDR3 is 13 amino acids. Germline CDR1 is GTSNPN and CDR2 is SVGIG (reference sequence). The CDR3 coding sequence is TGTGCCTGTAGATCCTCACGAAACACTGAAGCTTTCTTT. Encoded protein: CACRSSRNTEAFF.

V is TRBV5-1 and J is TRBJ2-7, with 15 bases aligning to TRBD2. Germline CDR1 is SGHRS and CDR2 is YFSETQ. J lost 5 bases, V lost 4 bases, and 7 bases had no gene match. This CDR3 comprises 16 residues. The CDR3 region is CASSPGTSGRRDEQYF. In DNA form, the CDR3 reads TGCGCCAGCAGCCCAGGGACTAGCGGGAGGAGGGACGAGCAGTACTTC.

This rearrangement joins TRBV20-1 to TRBJ2-1, with D perhaps TRBD2 (6 bases). The V end lost 5 bases, the J end lost 2 bases, and 10 bases lay between the germline ends. The germline gives CDR1 DFQATT, CDR2 SNEGSKA (reference sequence). The CDR3 consists of 13 residues. The CDR3 sequence: CSAPGEAYNEQFF. The CDR3 DNA reads TGCAGTGCTCCGGGGGAGGCCTACAATGAGCAGTTCTTC.

This clone was counted many times. The rearrangement uses TRBV11-2 and TRBJ2-7; a weak D match, TRBD2 (6 bases). V was pared by 5 bases and J by 2 bases, with 10 bases between. Germline V gene data show CDR1 as SGHAT and CDR2 as FQNNGV. This CDR3 has 13 residues. The CDR3 sequence is CASSRSGAYEQYF. DNA of the CDR3: TGTGCCAGCAGCCGCTCGGGGGCCTACGAGCAGTACTTC.

This clone was observed at least ten times. The chain links TRBV6-1 to TRBJ2-5, with D unresolved. There are 14 residues in the CDR3. The germline CDR1 and CDR2 sequences are MNHNS and SASEGT. V was clipped by 9 bases and J by 5 bases, with 19 bases between them. The CDR3 spells CASMADRRVETQYF. Written as DNA, the CDR3 is TGTGCCAGTATGGCGGACCGTCGAGTTGAGACCCAGTACTTC.

This clone was observed many times. The chain employs TRBV15 and TRBJ1-1; D gene ambiguous. The CDR3 covers 14 residues. Germline CDR1 is LNHNV and CDR2 is YYDKDF (reference sequence). V was clipped by 0 bases and J by 4 bases, with 9 bases between them. CDR3 sequence reads: CATSREMVSTEAFF. CDR3 nucleotides: TGTGCCACCAGCAGAGAAATGGTGTCCACTGAAGCTTTCTTT. Full variable domain (outside the CDR3, taken from reference TRBV15 and TRBJ1-1): DAMVIQNPRYQVTQFGKPVTLSCSQTLNHNVMYWYQQKSSQAPKLLFHYYDKDFNNEADTPDNFQSRRPNTSFCFLDIRSPGLGDTAMYLCATSREMVSTEAFFGQGTRLTVV.

This rearrangement joins TRBV20-1 to TRBJ1-6; no clear D gene. This CDR3 has 14 amino acids. V was cut by 4 bases and J by 2 bases, with 9 bases left in between. CDR1 DFQATT and CDR2 SNEGSKA come from the germline V gene (reference sequence). The CDR3 DNA sequence: TGCAGTGCTACCGAGGCCACCTATAATTCACCCCTCCACTTT. Residues: CSATEATYNSPLHF.

This clone occurred many times. This chain uses TRBV9 with TRBJ2-1; a possible D gene is TRBD2 (7 bases). Trimming took off 4 bases at V and 10 bases at J, with 18 bases between the two ends. CDR3 size: 14 residues. CDR1 is SGDLS, CDR2 YYNGEE, per germline. The CDR3 protein is CASSRGGPLEEQFF. The DNA of the CDR3 is TGTGCCAGCAGCCGCGGGGGCCCTCTAGAAGAGCAGTTCTTC.

V usage is TRBV12-3 or TRBV12-4 and J usage is TRBJ2-2; 8 bases align to TRBD1. The CDR3 is 15 residues long. V shed 7 bases, J shed 10 bases, and the junction held 14 bases outside the gene matches. The CDR3 nucleotides are TGTGCCAGCATTCCCGAGGACAGGGAGAGCGTGGAGCTGTTTTTT. Protein product: CASIPEDRESVELFF.

There are a few counts of this clone. The chain's CDR3 is CASSRRTRGRRTHNEQFF. CDR3 bases: TGTGCCAGCAGTCGTAGGACTAGAGGGAGAAGGACCCACAATGAGCAGTTCTTC. The chain carries TRBV12-3 or TRBV12-4 and TRBJ2-1; 7 bases align to TRBD2. After removal of 5 bases from V and 5 bases from J, the junction contained 18 bases not matched to a gene. The CDR3 extends over 18 amino acids.

This clone rates as medium-sized (0.01 to 0.1%). The V call is TRBV5-1, the J call TRBJ2-7; perhaps TRBD2 as D (6 bases). The CDR3 sequence is 18 residues long. The ends were cut back, 7 bases at V and 2 bases at J, with 28 bases in the middle. CDR1 and CDR2 from the germline V gene are SGHRS and YFSETQ. The CDR3 loop reads CASRPQQSGGLRPYEQYF. CDR3 sequence (DNA): TGCGCCAGCCGACCACAACAATCTGGGGGACTCCGGCCCTACGAGCAGTACTTC.

This clone was seen at least ten times. This chain links TRBV18 with TRBJ1-1; possibly TRBD1 for D (5 bases). The germline CDR1 and CDR2 sequences are KGHSH and LQKENI. The CDR3 is 16 amino acids. Trimming took 0 bases from V and 5 from J, leaving 16 bases between them. The CDR3 DNA reads TGTGCCAGCTCACCACCCCCTCGGGGGGGGGGGACTGAAGCTTTCTTT. Translated, it gives CASSPPPRGGGTEAFF.

This clone was seen repeatedly, ten times or more. Other DNA sequences in the same sample also yield this CDR3. The rearrangement joins TRBV6-1 to TRBJ1-1, with D possibly TRBD1 on 5 matching bases. Deletions cut 6 bases from V and 7 bases from J, with 12 bases between. This CDR3 spans 12 amino acids. CDR1 is MNHNS, CDR2 SASEGT, per germline. CDR3: CASSRTGDEAFF. CDR3 DNA sequence: TGTGCCAGCAGCCGCACGGGGGATGAAGCTTTCTTT.

This sequence joins TRBV5-1 and TRBJ2-7; no definite D call. Trimming left V 0 bases short and J 4 bases short, with 17 bases between. In germline, CDR1 is SGHRS, CDR2 YFSETQ. The CDR3 spans 16 residues. CDR3: CASSLGHRYISYEQYF. In DNA form, the CDR3 reads TGCGCCAGCAGCTTGGGACACCGGTACATCTCTTACGAGCAGTACTTC. The full variable domain, with the rest looked up from reference TRBV5-1 and TRBJ2-7, is KAGVTQTPRYLIKTRGQQVTLSCSPISGHRSVSWYQQTPGQGLQFLFEYFSETQRNKGNFPGRFSGRQFSNSRSEMNVSTLELGDSALYLCASSLGHRYISYEQYFGPGTRLTVT.

This clone was picked up a small number of times. This rearrangement joins TRBV20-1 to TRBJ1-5; maybe TRBD1 (5 bases). V shed 4 bases and J shed 6 bases, with 16 bases lying between them. The CDR3 length is 14 residues. Germline V gene sequence: CDR1 DFQATT, CDR2 SNEGSKA (reference sequence). As DNA, the CDR3 is TGCAGTGCTACAGACGGCGATGGGGGTCAGCCCCAGCATTTT. Its protein is CSATDGDGGQPQHF.

This clone has just a few counts. This may be a read error: a much more frequent sequence differs by one nucleotide. The gene calls are TRBV6-5 and TRBJ2-5, with D possibly being TRBD2 (7 bases). The CDR3 has 14 amino acids. Germline V gene data show CDR1 as MNHEY and CDR2 as SVGAGI. Trimming cost V 4 bases and J 5 bases, with 14 bases left between them. The chain's CDR3 is CASSLAGAGETQYF. As DNA, the CDR3 is TGTGCCAGCAGTTTGGCGGGGGCAGGGGAGACCCAGTACTTC.

The CDR3 spells CASSPYGQAENTGELFF. CDR3 DNA sequence: TGTGCCAGCAGCCCTTACGGACAGGCTGAGAACACCGGGGAGCTGTTTTTT. V is TRBV7-6 and J is TRBJ2-2; 7 bases agree with TRBD1. Germline V CDR1 and CDR2: SGHVS, FNYEAQ. The CDR3 is 17 residues long. V shed 5 bases, J shed 1 base, and the junction held 10 bases outside the gene matches.

This clone was seen ten or more times. The chain uses TRBV20-1 and TRBJ2-3; 8 positions agree with TRBD2. J gave up 6 bases and V 5 bases, and 10 bases lay outside the gene matches. The CDR3 length is 14 residues. Germline V gene data show CDR1 as DFQATT and CDR2 as SNEGSKA (reference sequence). CDR3 DNA: TGCAGTGCTGCCGAAGGCGGGGGGCTTGATACGCAGTATTTT. It encodes CSAAEGGGLDTQYF.

Details on this clone: This may be a read error, as it is one base from a much larger clone. The V and J genes are TRBV5-4 and TRBJ1-4, with D uncertain. The CDR3 covers 13 residues. Germline V gives CDR1 SGHNT, CDR2 YYREEE (reference sequence). The CDR3 nucleotides are TGTGCCAGCAGCCGGACGGCCAATGAAGAACTGTTTTTT. Translation: CASSRTANEELFF.

This clone was observed a handful of times. The V gene is TRBV24-1, the J gene TRBJ2-3; 12 bases align to TRBD1. The length of the CDR3 is 15 residues. V gave up 5 bases and J gave up 2 bases; unmatched junction bases: 1. CDR1 and CDR2 (germline): KGHDR, SFDVKD. The CDR3 DNA sequence: TGTGCCACCAGTGGGGACAGGGGGCACACAGATACGCAGTATTTT. It codes for CATSGDRGHTDTQYF.

This clone was seen many times. This sequence joins TRBV18 and TRBJ1-2; TRBD1 matches 10 bases. Germline-derived CDR1 and CDR2 are KGHSH and LQKENI. There are 16 residues in the CDR3. The trim removed 8 bases at V and 5 bases at J, leaving 14 bases unmatched. The CDR3 spells CASAFTGTGASYGYTF. CDR3 nucleotide sequence: TGTGCCAGCGCCTTCACCGGGACAGGGGCCTCTTATGGCTACACCTTC.